A selection of T cell receptor beta chains follows, all from one sample in a study of control samples from healthy donors and cancer patients. Sequencing was performed with immunoSEQ multiplex PCR; in TCRdb, only in-frame clones are kept and a portion is missing. The table shows 150,000 to 200,000 clones, with about 91% occurring only once. Sequencing used blood. These receptors were obtained from a young man in good health. Each CDR3 is given with its conserved first and last residue. D genes are given only for firm matches. Clone size is shown for a subset of rows, as once, few, many or a class of expanded clone.

clone_size,d_call,j_call,v_call,cdr3_aa,cdr3_nt
-,TRBD1,TRBJ1-1,TRBV30,CAWSATGWNTEAFF,TGTGCCTGGAGTGCGACAGGGTGGAACACTGAAGCTTTCTTT
-,-,TRBJ2-2,TRBV5-1,CASSFGEAGGELFF,TGCGCCAGCAGCTTCGGGGAGGCTGGCGGGGAGCTGTTTTTT
-,-,TRBJ2-7,TRBV7-7,CASSFGLSYEQYF,TGTGCCAGCAGCTTTGGGCTCTCCTACGAGCAGTACTTC
once,-,TRBJ2-6,TRBV21-1,CASSRPGSSGANVLTF,TGTGCCAGCAGCAGACCAGGATCCTCTGGGGCCAACGTCCTGACTTTC
-,-,TRBJ1-4,TRBV28,CASSLPTTNEKLFF,TGTGCCAGCAGTTTGCCAACAACTAATGAAAAACTGTTTTTT
-,TRBD1,TRBJ2-7,TRBV5-4,CASSPRGQGRVGEQYF,TGTGCCAGCAGCCCAAGGGGACAGGGAAGAGTGGGCGAGCAGTACTTC
-,-,TRBJ2-2,TRBV7-3,CASSLDRTGELFF,TGTGCCAGCAGCCTAGACAGAACCGGGGAGCTGTTTTTT
-,-,TRBJ2-2,TRBV20-1,CSASTGTGELFF,TGCAGTGCCAGTACAGGCACCGGGGAGCTGTTTTTT
few,TRBD1,TRBJ1-2,TRBV5-4,CASSWDRLNYGYTF,TGTGCCAGCAGCTGGGACAGACTAAACTATGGCTACACCTTC
-,-,TRBJ2-2,TRBV4-3,CASSLQGGTGELFF,TGCGCCAGCAGCCTTCAGGGCGGGACCGGGGAGCTGTTTTTT
-,-,TRBJ2-3,TRBV7-2,CASSPGTSWARDTQYF,TGTGCCAGCAGCCCCGGGACCTCCTGGGCCCGGGATACGCAGTATTTT
few,TRBD1,TRBJ1-3,TRBV4-2,CASSQEDRAGNTIYF,TGTGCCAGCAGCCAAGAGGACAGGGCTGGAAACACCATATATTTT
-,-,TRBJ2-5,TRBV7-2,CASSSRGETQYF,TGTGCCAGCAGCTCGAGAGGGGAGACCCAGTACTTC
-,TRBD2,TRBJ2-1,TRBV27,CASRKAGSDEQFF,TGTGCCAGCAGGAAAGCGGGGTCCGATGAGCAGTTCTTC
-,-,TRBJ1-5,TRBV28,CASSLISRNNQPQHF,TGTGCCAGCAGTTTAATCAGTAGGAACAATCAGCCCCAGCATTTT
-,-,TRBJ1-3,TRBV21-1,CASSIRQGNFSGNTIYF,TGTGCCAGCAGCATCAGACAGGGGAACTTCTCTGGAAACACCATATATTTT
-,-,TRBJ1-2,TRBV7-9,CASSFGANYGYTF,TGTGCCAGCAGCTTCGGAGCTAACTATGGCTACACCTTC
-,TRBD1,TRBJ2-7,TRBV6-6,CASRSVGQGTYEQYF,TGTGCCAGCAGATCGGTAGGACAGGGTACCTACGAGCAGTACTTC
-,TRBD1,TRBJ1-6,TRBV6-5,CASSYSSTGRSSPLHF,TGTGCCAGCAGTTACTCCTCGACAGGGAGAAGTTCACCCCTCCACTTT
-,-,TRBJ1-2,TRBV6-5,CASKYPGLDYGYTF,TGTGCCAGCAAGTATCCGGGCCTTGACTATGGCTACACCTTC
-,TRBD1,TRBJ1-2,TRBV7-2,CASSSSGTGTYGYTF,TGTGCCAGCAGCTCTTCCGGGACAGGCACCTATGGCTACACCTTC
-,-,TRBJ2-1,TRBV4-1,CASSRGARAVYNEQFF,TGCGCCAGCAGCCGAGGAGCCCGGGCCGTCTACAATGAGCAGTTCTTC
-,-,TRBJ2-5,TRBV9,CASSVWGWGETQYF,TGTGCCAGCAGCGTGTGGGGATGGGGAGAGACCCAGTACTTC
once,-,TRBJ1-1,TRBV4-1,CASSQSMGLNTEAFF,TGCGCCAGCAGCCAATCCATGGGGCTGAACACTGAAGCTTTCTTT
-,-,TRBJ1-4,TRBV4-3,CASSQVKGATNEKLFF,TGCGCCAGCAGCCAAGTCAAAGGGGCAACTAATGAAAAACTGTTTTTT
-,-,TRBJ1-6,TRBV19,CASSIMRTRNSPLHF,TGTGCCAGTAGTATAATGAGGACACGCAATTCACCCCTCCACTTT
-,-,TRBJ1-1,TRBV6-5,CASSYSLNRNTEAFF,TGTGCCAGCAGTTACTCGTTAAATAGGAACACTGAAGCTTTCTTT
-,TRBD2,TRBJ2-7,TRBV7-6,CASSLLAGASYEQYF,TGTGCCAGCAGCTTATTAGCGGGGGCCTCCTACGAGCAGTACTTC
-,-,TRBJ2-3,TRBV6-2/TRBV6-3,CASSLGTLPEDTDTQYF,TGTGCCAGCAGTTTAGGCACTCTCCCGGAAGACACAGATACGCAGTATTTT
-,TRBD1,TRBJ2-1,TRBV6-2/TRBV6-3,CASSLAGTGVTNEQFF,TGTGCCAGCAGCTTGGCCGGGACAGGGGTAACCAATGAGCAGTTCTTC
-,-,TRBJ2-1,TRBV25-1,CASSDPGRNNEQFF,TGTGCCAGCAGTGACCCCGGGAGAAACAATGAGCAGTTCTTC
-,TRBD2,TRBJ2-3,TRBV4-3,CASSPTSGTSGTDTQYF,TGCGCCAGCAGCCCTACCTCCGGGACTAGCGGCACAGATACGCAGTATTTT
-,-,TRBJ1-1,TRBV6-1,CASREGGNTEAFF,TGTGCCAGCAGGGAAGGGGGGAACACTGAAGCTTTCTTT
-,TRBD1,TRBJ1-1,TRBV5-4,CASSLATGGGTEAFF,TGTGCCAGCAGCTTGGCCACAGGGGGAGGGACTGAAGCTTTCTTT
few,-,TRBJ2-7,TRBV5-4,CASSLGPGAGSEQYF,TGTGCCAGCAGCTTGGGCCCCGGGGCAGGTAGCGAGCAGTACTTC
-,-,TRBJ2-1,TRBV7-9,CASSGGSPYNEQFF,TGTGCCAGCAGTGGGGGGAGTCCCTACAATGAGCAGTTCTTC
few,TRBD1,TRBJ2-1,TRBV4-1,CASSQDILTGARNEQFF,TGCGCCAGCAGCCAAGATATTTTGACAGGGGCAAGAAATGAGCAGTTCTTC
-,-,TRBJ1-5,TRBV18,CASSGGQAGGQPQHF,TGTGCCAGCTCGGGAGGGCAGGCCGGGGGACAGCCCCAGCATTTT
-,-,TRBJ1-1,TRBV6-5,CASRRGVNTEAFF,TGTGCCAGTCGGCGGGGGGTGAACACTGAAGCTTTCTTT
-,-,TRBJ2-7,TRBV11-3,CASSRTSGDYEQYF,TGTGCCAGCAGCCGGACCTCGGGGGACTACGAGCAGTACTTC
once,TRBD1,TRBJ2-7,TRBV18,CASSRDSYEQYF,TGTGCCAGCTCTCGGGACAGCTACGAGCAGTACTTC
-,-,TRBJ1-2,TRBV2,CASSEARINYGYTF,TGTGCCAGCAGTGAAGCGAGGATTAACTATGGCTACACCTTC
-,-,TRBJ2-3,TRBV15,CATSRDRDSTDTQYF,TGTGCCACCAGCAGAGATAGGGACAGCACAGATACGCAGTATTTT
-,TRBD2,TRBJ2-3,TRBV30,CAWSTGTSGSTDTQYF,TGTGCCTGGAGTACCGGGACTAGCGGGAGCACAGATACGCAGTATTTT
-,TRBD2,TRBJ2-1,TRBV9,CASSGTSFSYNEQFF,TGTGCCAGCAGTGGGACTAGCTTCTCCTACAATGAGCAGTTCTTC
-,TRBD2,TRBJ2-2,TRBV4-3,CASSQDRATSGRNTGELFF,TGCGCCAGCAGCCAAGACCGAGCTACTAGCGGGAGGAACACCGGGGAGCTGTTTTTT
-,-,TRBJ2-3,TRBV9,CASSVQANTDTQYF,TGTGCCAGCAGCGTCCAGGCGAACACAGATACGCAGTATTTT
-,-,TRBJ2-7,TRBV29-1,CSVIRGDPYEQYF,TGCAGCGTTATCAGAGGGGACCCCTACGAGCAGTACTTC
few,-,TRBJ1-2,TRBV5-4,CASSLGYNGYTF,TGTGCCAGCAGCTTGGGATACAATGGCTACACCTTC
-,-,TRBJ1-1,TRBV11-3,CASSTTHNTEAFF,TGTGCCAGCAGTACGACCCACAACACTGAAGCTTTCTTT
-,TRBD1,TRBJ2-7,TRBV9,CASSVSGQGDYEQYF,TGTGCCAGCAGCGTAAGTGGACAGGGGGATTACGAGCAGTACTTC
once,TRBD2,TRBJ2-5,TRBV18,CASSLTGEGEETQYF,TGTGCCAGCTCTCTCACGGGGGAGGGAGAAGAGACCCAGTACTTC
-,-,TRBJ1-1,TRBV27,CASSLGTRAEAFF,TGTGCCAGCAGTCTCGGGACAAGGGCTGAAGCTTTCTTT
few,-,TRBJ1-5,TRBV20-1,CSAGSNQPQHF,TGCAGTGCTGGCAGCAATCAGCCCCAGCATTTT
-,-,TRBJ2-3,TRBV27,CASTDRTNTQYF,TGTGCCAGCACCGATCGCACGAATACGCAGTATTTT
many,-,TRBJ1-2,TRBV7-3,CASSPVGAGLWGYTF,TGTGCCAGCAGCCCCGTGGGGGCAGGCCTTTGGGGCTACACCTTC
-,TRBD1,TRBJ2-2,TRBV5-1,CASRTLKTGGNTGELFF,TGCGCCAGCAGAACCCTAAAGACAGGGGGGAACACCGGGGAGCTGTTTTTT
-,-,TRBJ1-1,TRBV13,CASSLGGRGNTEAFF,TGTGCCAGCAGCTTAGGGGGGAGAGGGAACACTGAAGCTTTCTTT
-,-,TRBJ2-7,TRBV30,CAWSVSAGSYEQYF,TGTGCCTGGAGTGTAAGTGCAGGCTCCTACGAGCAGTACTTC
-,TRBD2,TRBJ2-5,TRBV6-2/TRBV6-3,CASSYTYGGARETQYF,TGTGCCAGCAGTTACACATACGGGGGGGCGAGGGAGACCCAGTACTTC